This T cell receptor beta chain was captured in a study of T cells after yellow fever vaccination. TCRdb processed the 5' RACE reads anew with MiXCR; each CDR3 protein has one entry. This sample has 450,000 to 600,000 distinct CDR3 sequences, with around 16% found just once. This clonotype has only a few counts. Germline CDR1 and CDR2: LGHNA and YNFKEQ. The V gene end was trimmed by 0 bases and the J gene end by 0 bases; junction bases not matched to a gene: 4. The CDR3 is made up of 16 amino acids. The gene calls are TRBV4-2 and TRBJ2-7; TRBD2 matches at 8 bases. Sequenced material: PBMCs, taken about 5 days after the first yellow fever vaccination. This TCR was sampled from a young man who received the YFV17D yellow fever vaccine. CDR3 DNA: TGTGCCAGCAGCCAAGAGGCGGGGGGATCCTCCTACGAGCAGTACTTC. Its protein is CASSQEAGGSSYEQYF.